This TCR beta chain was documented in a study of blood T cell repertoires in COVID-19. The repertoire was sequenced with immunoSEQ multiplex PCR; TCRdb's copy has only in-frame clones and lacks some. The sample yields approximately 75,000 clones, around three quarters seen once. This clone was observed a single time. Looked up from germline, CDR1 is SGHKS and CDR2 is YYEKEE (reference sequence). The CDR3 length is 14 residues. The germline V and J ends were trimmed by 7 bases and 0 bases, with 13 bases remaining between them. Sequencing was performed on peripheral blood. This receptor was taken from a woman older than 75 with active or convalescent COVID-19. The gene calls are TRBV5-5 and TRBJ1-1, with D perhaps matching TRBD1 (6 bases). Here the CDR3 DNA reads TGTGCCAGCGTAGACAGGTGGATGAACACTGAAGCTTTCTTT. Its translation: CASVDRWMNTEAFF.